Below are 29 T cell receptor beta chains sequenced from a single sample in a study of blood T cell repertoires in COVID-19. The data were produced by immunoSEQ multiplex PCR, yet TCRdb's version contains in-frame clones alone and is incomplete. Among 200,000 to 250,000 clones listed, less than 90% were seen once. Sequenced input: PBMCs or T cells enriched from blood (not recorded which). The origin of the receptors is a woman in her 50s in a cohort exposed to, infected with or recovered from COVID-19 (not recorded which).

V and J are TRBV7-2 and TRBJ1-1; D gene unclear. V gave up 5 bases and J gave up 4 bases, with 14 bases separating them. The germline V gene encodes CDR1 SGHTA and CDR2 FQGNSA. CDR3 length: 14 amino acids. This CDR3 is CASSPRNAGTEAFF. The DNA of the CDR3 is TGTGCCAGCAGCCCACGAAATGCGGGCACTGAAGCTTTCTTT.

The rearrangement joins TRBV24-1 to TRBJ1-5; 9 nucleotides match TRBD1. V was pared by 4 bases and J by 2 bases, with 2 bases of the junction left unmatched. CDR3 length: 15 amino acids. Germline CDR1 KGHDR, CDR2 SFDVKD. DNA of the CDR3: TGTGCCACCAGTGAACGGACAGGGGGCAATCAGCCCCAGCATTTT. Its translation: CATSERTGGNQPQHF.

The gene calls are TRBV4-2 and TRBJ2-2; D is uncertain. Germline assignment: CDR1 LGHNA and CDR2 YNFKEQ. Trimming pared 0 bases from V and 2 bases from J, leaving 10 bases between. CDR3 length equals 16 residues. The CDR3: CASSQEFGVNTGELFF. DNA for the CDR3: TGTGCCAGCAGCCAAGAGTTCGGAGTTAACACCGGGGAGCTGTTTTTT.

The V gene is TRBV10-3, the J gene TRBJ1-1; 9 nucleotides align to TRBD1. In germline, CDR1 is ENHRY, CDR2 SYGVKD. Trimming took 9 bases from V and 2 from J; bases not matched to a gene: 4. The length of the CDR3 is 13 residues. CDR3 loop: CAMRDRVNTEAFF. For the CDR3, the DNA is TGTGCCATGAGGGACAGGGTAAACACTGAAGCTTTCTTT.

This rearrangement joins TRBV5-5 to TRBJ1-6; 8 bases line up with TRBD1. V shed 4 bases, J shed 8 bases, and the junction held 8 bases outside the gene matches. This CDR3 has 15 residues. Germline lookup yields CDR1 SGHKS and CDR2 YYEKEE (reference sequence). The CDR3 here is CASSLSGQGHSPLHF. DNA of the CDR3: TGTGCCAGCAGCCTTTCAGGACAGGGACATTCACCCCTCCACTTT.

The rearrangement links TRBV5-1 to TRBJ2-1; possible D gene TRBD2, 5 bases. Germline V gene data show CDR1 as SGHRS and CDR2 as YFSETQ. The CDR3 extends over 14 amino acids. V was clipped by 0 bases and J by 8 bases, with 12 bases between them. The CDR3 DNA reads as TGCGCCAGCAGCTTGGCGACCGGGATCGATGAGCAGTTCTTC. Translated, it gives CASSLATGIDEQFF.

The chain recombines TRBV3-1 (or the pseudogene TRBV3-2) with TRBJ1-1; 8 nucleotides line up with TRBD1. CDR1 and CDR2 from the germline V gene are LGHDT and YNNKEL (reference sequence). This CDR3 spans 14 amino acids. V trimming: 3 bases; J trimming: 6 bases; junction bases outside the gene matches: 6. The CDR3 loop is CASSHNRGTSEAFF. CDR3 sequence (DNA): TGTGCCAGCAGCCATAACAGGGGGACATCTGAAGCTTTCTTT.

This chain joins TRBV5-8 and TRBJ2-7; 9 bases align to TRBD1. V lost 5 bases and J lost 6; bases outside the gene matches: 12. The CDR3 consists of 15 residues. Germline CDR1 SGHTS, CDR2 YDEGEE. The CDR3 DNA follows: TGTGCCAGCAGAAAGGAGGGACAGGGACCCGCCGAGCAGTACTTC. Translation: CASRKEGQGPAEQYF.

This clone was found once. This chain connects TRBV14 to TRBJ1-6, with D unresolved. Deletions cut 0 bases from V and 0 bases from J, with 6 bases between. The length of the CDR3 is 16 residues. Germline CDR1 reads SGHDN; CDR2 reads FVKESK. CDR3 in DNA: TGTGCCAGCAGCCAAGACCGGGGCTCCTATAATTCACCCCTCCACTTT. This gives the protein CASSQDRGSYNSPLHF.

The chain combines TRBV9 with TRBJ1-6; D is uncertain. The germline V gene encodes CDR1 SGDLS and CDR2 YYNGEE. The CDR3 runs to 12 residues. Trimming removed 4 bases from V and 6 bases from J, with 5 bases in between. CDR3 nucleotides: TGTGCCAGCAGCTTTAGTAATTCACCCCTCCACTTT. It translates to CASSFSNSPLHF.

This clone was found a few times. CDR3 protein: CASSARDRDTDTQYF. The CDR3 DNA reads as TGTGCCAGCAGTGCCCGGGACAGGGACACAGATACGCAGTATTTT. The chain links TRBV6-4 to TRBJ2-3; TRBD1 agrees at 9 bases. The CDR3 runs to 15 residues. Unmatched junction bases numbered 4, after V lost 4 bases and J lost 2 bases. Germline loops: CDR1 MRHNA, CDR2 SNTAGT.

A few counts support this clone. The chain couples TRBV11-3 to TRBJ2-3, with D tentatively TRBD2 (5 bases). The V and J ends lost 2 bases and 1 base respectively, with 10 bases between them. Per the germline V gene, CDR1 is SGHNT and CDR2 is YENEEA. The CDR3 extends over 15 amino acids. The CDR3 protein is CASSLRVSGTDTQYF. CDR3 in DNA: TGTGCCAGCAGCTTACGGGTTAGCGGCACAGATACGCAGTATTTT.

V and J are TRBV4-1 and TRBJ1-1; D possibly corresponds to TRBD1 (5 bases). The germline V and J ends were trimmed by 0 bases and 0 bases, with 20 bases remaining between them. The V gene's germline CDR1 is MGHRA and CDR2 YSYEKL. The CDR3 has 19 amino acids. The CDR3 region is CASSQDILDSTKLNTEAFF. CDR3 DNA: TGCGCCAGCAGCCAAGATATTCTTGACAGTACTAAATTGAACACTGAAGCTTTCTTT.

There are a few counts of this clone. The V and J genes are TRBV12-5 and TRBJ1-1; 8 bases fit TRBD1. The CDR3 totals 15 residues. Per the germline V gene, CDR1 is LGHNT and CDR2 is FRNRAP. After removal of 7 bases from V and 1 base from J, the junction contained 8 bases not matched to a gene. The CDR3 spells CASVDRAVSNTEAFF. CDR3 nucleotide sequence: TGTGCTAGTGTGGACAGGGCCGTTTCGAACACTGAAGCTTTCTTT.

The CDR3, as DNA: TGTGCCAGCAGCTTAGTGCGACAGATAAACACCGGGGAGCTGTTTTTT. It specifies CASSLVRQINTGELFF. The chain carries TRBV11-1 and TRBJ2-2; possibly TRBD1 for D (5 bases). CDR1 SGHAT and CDR2 FQDESV come from the germline V gene (reference sequence). Trimming removed 1 base at V and 2 bases at J, with 11 bases between. This CDR3 region has 16 residues. Complete variable domain (other parts from reference TRBV11-1 and TRBJ2-2): EAEVAQSPRYKITEKSQAVAFWCDPISGHATLYWYRQILGQGPELLVQFQDESVVDDSQLPKDRFSAERLKGVDSTLKIQPAELGDSAMYLCASSLVRQINTGELFFGEGSRLTVL.

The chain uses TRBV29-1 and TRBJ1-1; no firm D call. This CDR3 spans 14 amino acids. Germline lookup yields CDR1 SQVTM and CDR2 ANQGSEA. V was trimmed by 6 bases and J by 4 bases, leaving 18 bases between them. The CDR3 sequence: CSVIAGSRATEAFF. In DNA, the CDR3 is TGCAGCGTGATCGCCGGGTCAAGAGCCACTGAAGCTTTCTTT.

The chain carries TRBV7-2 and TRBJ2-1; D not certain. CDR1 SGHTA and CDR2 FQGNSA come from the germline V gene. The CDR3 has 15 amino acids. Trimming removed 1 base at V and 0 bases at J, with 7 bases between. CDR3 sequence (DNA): TGTGCCAGCAGCTTAGTTGCGGCCTCCTACAATGAGCAGTTCTTC. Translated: CASSLVAASYNEQFF.

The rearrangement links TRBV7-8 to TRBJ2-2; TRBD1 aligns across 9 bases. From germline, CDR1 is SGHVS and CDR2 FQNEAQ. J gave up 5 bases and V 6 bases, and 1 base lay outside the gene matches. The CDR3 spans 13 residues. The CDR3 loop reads CASRGQGTGELFF. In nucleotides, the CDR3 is TGTGCCAGCAGGGGACAGGGAACCGGGGAGCTGTTTTTT.

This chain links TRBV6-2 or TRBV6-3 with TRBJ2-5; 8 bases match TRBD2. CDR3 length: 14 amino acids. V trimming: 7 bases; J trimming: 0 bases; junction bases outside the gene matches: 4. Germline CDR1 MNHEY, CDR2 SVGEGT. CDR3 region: CASIPGGDQETQYF. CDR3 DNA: TGTGCCAGCATCCCCGGGGGGGACCAAGAGACCCAGTACTTC.

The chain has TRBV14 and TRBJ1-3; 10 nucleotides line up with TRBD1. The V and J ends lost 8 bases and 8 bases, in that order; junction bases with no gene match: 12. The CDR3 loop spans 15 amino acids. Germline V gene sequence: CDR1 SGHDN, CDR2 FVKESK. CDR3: CASPLGTGVGDTIYF. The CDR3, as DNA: TGTGCCAGCCCCCTGGGGACAGGGGTTGGGGACACCATATATTTT.

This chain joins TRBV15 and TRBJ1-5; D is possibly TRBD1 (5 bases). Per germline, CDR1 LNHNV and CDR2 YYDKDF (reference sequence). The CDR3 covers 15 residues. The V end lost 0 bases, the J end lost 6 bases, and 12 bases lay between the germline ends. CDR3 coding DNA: TGTGCCACCAGCAGAGATAAAACAGGTTCTCAGCCCCAGCATTTT. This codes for CATSRDKTGSQPQHF.

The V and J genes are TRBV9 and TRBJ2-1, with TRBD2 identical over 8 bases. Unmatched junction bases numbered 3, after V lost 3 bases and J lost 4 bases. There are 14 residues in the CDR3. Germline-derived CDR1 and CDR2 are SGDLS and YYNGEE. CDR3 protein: CASSAGLGYNEQFF. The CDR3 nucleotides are TGTGCCAGCAGCGCGGGACTAGGGTACAATGAGCAGTTCTTC.

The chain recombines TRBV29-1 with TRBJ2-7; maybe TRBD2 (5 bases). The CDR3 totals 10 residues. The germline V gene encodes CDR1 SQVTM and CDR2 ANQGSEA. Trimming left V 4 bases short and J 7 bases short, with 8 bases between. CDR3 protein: CSVVGVEQYF. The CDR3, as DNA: TGCAGCGTTGTCGGGGTTGAGCAGTACTTC.

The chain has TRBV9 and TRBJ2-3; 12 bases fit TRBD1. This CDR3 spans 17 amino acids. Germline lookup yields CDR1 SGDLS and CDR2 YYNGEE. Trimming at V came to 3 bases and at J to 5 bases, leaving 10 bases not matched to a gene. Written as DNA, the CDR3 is TGTGCCAGCAGCGCGGGGTATGGGACAGGGGGCATAGATACGCAGTATTTT. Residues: CASSAGYGTGGIDTQYF.

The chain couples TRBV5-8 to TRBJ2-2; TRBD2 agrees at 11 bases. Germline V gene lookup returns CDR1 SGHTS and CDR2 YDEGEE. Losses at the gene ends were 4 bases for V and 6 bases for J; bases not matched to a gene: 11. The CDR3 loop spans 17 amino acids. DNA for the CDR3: TGTGCCAGCAGCCCGCAGCCGGCTAGCGGGGGGTCCGGGGAGCTGTTTTTT. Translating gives CASSPQPASGGSGELFF. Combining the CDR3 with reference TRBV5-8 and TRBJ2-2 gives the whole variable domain EAGVTQSPTHLIKTRGQQATLRCSPISGHTSVYWYQQALGLGLQFLLWYDEGEERNRGNFPPRFSGRQFPNYSSELNVNALELEDSALYLCASSPQPASGGSGELFFGEGSRLTVL.

This chain's CDR3 is CASTSLKAGGSYEQYF. DNA of the CDR3: TGTGCCAGCACCTCCTTGAAAGCGGGGGGATCCTACGAGCAGTACTTC. J is TRBJ2-7 and V is TRBV11-2, with 9 bases matching TRBD2. After removal of 7 bases from V and 1 base from J, the junction contained 11 bases not matched to a gene. This CDR3 is built from 16 residues. CDR1 is SGHAT, CDR2 FQNNGV, per germline.

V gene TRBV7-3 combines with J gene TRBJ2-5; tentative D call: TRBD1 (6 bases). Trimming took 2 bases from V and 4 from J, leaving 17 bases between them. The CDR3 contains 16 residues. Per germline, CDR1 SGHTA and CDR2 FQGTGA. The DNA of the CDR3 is TGTGCCAGCAGCTTAGTTTGGACAGAGGGCCGAGAGACCCAGTACTTC. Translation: CASSLVWTEGRETQYF. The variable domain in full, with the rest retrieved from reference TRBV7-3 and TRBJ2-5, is GAGVSQTPSNKVTEKGKYVELRCDPISGHTALYWYRQSLGQGPEFLIYFQGTGAADDSGLPNDRFFAVRPEGSVSTLKIQRTERGDSAVYLCASSLVWTEGRETQYFGPGTRLLVL.

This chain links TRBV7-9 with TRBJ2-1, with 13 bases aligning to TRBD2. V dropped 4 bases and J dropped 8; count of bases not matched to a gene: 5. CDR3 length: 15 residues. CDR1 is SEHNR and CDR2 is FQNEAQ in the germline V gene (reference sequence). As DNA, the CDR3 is TGTGCCAGCAGCTACGGGACTAGCGGGGCGGATGAGCAGTTCTTC. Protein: CASSYGTSGADEQFF.

The DNA for the CDR3 is TGTGCCAGCAGTCGCGGCGGGGGGTTGACCGGGGAGCTGTTTTTT. It yields the protein CASSRGGGLTGELFF. This chain connects TRBV2 to TRBJ2-2; TRBD2 agrees at 8 bases. Germline V gene sequence: CDR1 SNHLY, CDR2 FYNNEI. The ends lost 5 bases at V and 5 bases at J; junction bases unmatched: 7. The CDR3 covers 15 residues. Together with reference TRBV2 and TRBJ2-2, the CDR3 gives the full variable domain: EPEVTQTPSHQVTQMGQEVILRCVPISNHLYFYWYRQILGQKVEFLVSFYNNEISEKSEIFDDQFSVERPDGSNFTLKIRSTKLEDSAMYFCASSRGGGLTGELFFGEGSRLTVL.